This T cell receptor beta chain was profiled in a study of identical twins. Findings and caveats of the study: Conclusions leaned on cross-sectional statistical analysis and did not track the same donors over time. Some out-of-frame alpha sequences were shared by twins, and these showed excess low generation probability. Beta out-of-frame twin sharing showed a weaker excess.

Per germline, CDR1 SEHNR and CDR2 FQNEAQ (reference sequence). Between the trimmed V and J ends, which lost 4 bases and 5 bases, there was a span of 5 bases. The CDR3 runs 12 residues. This clonotype was found many times. As yet, its antigen is unknown. No donor was unhealthy or non-Caucasian. TCRdb reanalysed the 5' RACE reads using MiXCR and keeps one entry per CDR3 protein. The repertoire includes about 240,000 distinct CDR3 sequences, approximately 7.9% of them detected once, and under 6.5% sits in the top ten. These data also formed part of another study, on yellow fever vaccine responses in identical twins.

The chain joins TRBV7-9 to TRBJ1-4; D ambiguous. This sequence originates from a woman under 30 in good health. The material sequenced was CD8+ T cells sorted from blood. The CDR3 reads CASSSGNEKLFF. CDR3 nucleotide sequence: TGTGCCAGCAGCTCCGGGAATGAAAAACTGTTTTTT.